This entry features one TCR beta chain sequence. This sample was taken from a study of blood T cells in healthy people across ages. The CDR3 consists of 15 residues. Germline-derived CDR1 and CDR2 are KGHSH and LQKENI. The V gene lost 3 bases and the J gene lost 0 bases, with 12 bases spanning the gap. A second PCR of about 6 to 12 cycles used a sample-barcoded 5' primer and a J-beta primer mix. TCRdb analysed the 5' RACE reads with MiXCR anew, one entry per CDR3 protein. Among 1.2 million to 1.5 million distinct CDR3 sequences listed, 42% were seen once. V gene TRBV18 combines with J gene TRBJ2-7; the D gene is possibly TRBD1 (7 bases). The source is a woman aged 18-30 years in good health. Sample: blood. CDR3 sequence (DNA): TGTGCCAGCTCACCGGGCGGGACAGACTCCTACGAGCAGTACTTC. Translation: CASSPGGTDSYEQYF.